Sequencing of this T cell receptor (beta chain) was carried out in a study of T-cell memory formation after mild COVID-19. Study-wide results and limits: CD4+ contracting clones were found mainly in CM and EM, and CD8+ ones in EMRA. CD4/CD8 balance characterized clones contracting day 15 to 85, and CD4+ skew characterized later expanders. Second-wave clones with a day 37 peak had unconfirmed SARS-CoV-2 specificity.

Regarding this clonotype: Its specificity is unknown.

5'RACE with constant-segment primers built TCRalpha and TCRbeta cDNA libraries with UMIs. MiXCR was run by TCRdb on the 5' RACE reads, yielding one entry per CDR3 protein. The sample lists about 130,000 distinct CDR3 sequences, 15% to 20% occurring once. CDR1 and CDR2 (germline): DFQATT, SNEGSKA (reference sequence). The CDR3 runs 14 residues. Trimming stripped 1 base from V and 1 base from J, with 10 bases between. Input material: PBMCs or a T cell subset sorted from them (not recorded which). This TCR was sampled from a man in his late teens or twenties who had mild COVID-19 (a few samples of this study predate the infection). Cell type and time point are not known. V is TRBV20-1 and J is TRBJ1-1; D unclear. CDR3 coding DNA: TGCAGTGCTAGAGGGACCGCAACGAACACTGAAGCTTTCTTT. Its translation: CSARGTATNTEAFF.